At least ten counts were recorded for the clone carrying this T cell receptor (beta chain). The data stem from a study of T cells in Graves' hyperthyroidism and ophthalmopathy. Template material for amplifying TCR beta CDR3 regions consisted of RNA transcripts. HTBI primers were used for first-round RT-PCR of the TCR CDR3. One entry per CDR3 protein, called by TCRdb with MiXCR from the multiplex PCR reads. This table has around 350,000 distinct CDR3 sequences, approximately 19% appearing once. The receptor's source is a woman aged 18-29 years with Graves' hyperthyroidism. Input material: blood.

CDR3 amino acids: CASSLVGAGRETQYF. The CDR3 DNA reads TGTGCCAGCAGCTTAGTCGGGGCGGGAAGGGAGACCCAGTACTTC. The chain links TRBV11-2 to TRBJ2-5, with D possibly being TRBD2 (6 bases). Deletions cut 1 base from V and 5 bases from J, with 14 bases between. CDR3 length: 15 amino acids. CDR1 and CDR2 (germline): SGHAT, FQNNGV.